This TCR beta chain was identified during a study of blood T cell repertoires in COVID-19. Study-level background: In each case, the material was cDNA or gDNA derived from T cells, B-cell-depleted T cells, or PBMCs.

Between the trimmed V and J ends, which lost 0 bases and 1 base, there was a span of 7 bases. Looked up from germline, CDR1 is MNHNY and CDR2 is SVGAGI (reference sequence). The CDR3 has 14 residues. Source study methods: Scientists estimated how many nucleated cells there were by amplifying reference gene primers. This table comes from immunoSEQ multiplex PCR, and its TCRdb copy is limited to in-frame clones, with some not included. Clonal size and the V and J genes are those of that table, whereas D and trimming came from the DNA. Among about 190,000 clones listed, roughly 84% were seen once. The chain has TRBV6-6 and TRBJ2-7; D is perhaps TRBD1 (5 bases). This TCR was sampled from a woman in her forties who had recovered from COVID-19. Sequencing used peripheral blood. CDR3 sequence: CASSYSRQSYEQYF. CDR3 DNA sequence: TGTGCCAGCAGTTACTCGCGACAGTCCTACGAGCAGTACTTC.